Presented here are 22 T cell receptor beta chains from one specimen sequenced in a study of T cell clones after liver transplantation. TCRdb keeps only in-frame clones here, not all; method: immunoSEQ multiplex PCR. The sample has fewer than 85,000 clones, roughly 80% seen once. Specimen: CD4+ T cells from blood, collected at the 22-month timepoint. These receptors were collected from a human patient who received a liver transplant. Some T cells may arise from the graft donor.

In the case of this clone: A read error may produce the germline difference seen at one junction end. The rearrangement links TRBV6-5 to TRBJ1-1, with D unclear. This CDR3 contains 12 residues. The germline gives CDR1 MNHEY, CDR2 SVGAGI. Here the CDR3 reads CVSSYSGTEAFF. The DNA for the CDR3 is TGTGTCAGCAGTTACTCTGGTACTGAAGCTTTCTTT.

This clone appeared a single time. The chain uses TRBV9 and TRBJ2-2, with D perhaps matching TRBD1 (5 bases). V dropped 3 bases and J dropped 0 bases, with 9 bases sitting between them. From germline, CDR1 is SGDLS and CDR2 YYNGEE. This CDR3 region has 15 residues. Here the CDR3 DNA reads TGTGCCAGCAGCGAGGGGATATCGAACACCGGGGAGCTGTTTTTT. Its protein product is CASSEGISNTGELFF.

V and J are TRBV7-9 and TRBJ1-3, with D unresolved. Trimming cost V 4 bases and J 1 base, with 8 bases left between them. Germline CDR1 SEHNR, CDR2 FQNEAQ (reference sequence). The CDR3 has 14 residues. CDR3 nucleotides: TGTGCCAGCAGCTCAACGCAATCTGGAAACACCATATATTTT. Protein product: CASSSTQSGNTIYF.

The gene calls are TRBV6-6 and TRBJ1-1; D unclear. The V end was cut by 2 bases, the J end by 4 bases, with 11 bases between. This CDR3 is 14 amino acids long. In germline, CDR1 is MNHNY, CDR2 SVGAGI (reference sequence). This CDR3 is CASSYPDGITEAFF. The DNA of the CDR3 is TGTGCCAGCAGTTACCCCGACGGAATCACTGAAGCTTTCTTT.

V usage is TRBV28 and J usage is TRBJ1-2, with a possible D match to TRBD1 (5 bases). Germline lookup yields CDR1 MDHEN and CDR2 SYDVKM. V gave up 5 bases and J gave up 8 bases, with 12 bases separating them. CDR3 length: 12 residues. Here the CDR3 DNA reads TGTGCCAGCAGTCGAGGAAGGGGAGGCTACACCTTC. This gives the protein CASSRGRGGYTF.

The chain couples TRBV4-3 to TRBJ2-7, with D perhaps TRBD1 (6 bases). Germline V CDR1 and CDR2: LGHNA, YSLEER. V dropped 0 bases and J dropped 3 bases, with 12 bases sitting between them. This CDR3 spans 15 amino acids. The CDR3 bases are TGCGCCAGCAGCCAAGAAGGCAGGGGAGACTACGAGCAGTACTTC. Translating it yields CASSQEGRGDYEQYF.

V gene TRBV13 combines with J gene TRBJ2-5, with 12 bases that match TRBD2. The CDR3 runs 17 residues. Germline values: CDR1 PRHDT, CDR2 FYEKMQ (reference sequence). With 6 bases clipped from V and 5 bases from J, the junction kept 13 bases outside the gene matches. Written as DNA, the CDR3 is TGTGCCAGCAGTCTCGGACTAGCGGGAAACAGGAAGGAGACCCAGTACTTC. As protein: CASSLGLAGNRKETQYF.

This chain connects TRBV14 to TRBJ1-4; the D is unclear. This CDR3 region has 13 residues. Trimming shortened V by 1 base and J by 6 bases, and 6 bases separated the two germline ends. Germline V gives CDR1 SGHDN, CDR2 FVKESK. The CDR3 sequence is CASSQGAYEKLFF. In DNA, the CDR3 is TGTGCCAGCAGCCAAGGGGCCTATGAAAAACTGTTTTTT.

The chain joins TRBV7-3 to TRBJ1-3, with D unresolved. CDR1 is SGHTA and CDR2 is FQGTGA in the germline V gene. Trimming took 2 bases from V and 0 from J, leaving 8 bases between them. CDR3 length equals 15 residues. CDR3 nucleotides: TGTGCCAGCAGCTTATCCGGCGGCTCTGGAAACACCATATATTTT. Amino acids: CASSLSGGSGNTIYF.

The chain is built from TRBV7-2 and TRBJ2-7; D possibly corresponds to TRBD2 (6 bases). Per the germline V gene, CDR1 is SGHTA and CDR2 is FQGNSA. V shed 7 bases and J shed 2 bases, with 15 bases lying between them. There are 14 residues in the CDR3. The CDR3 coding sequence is TGTGCCAGCACCCCTATGGACTATACCTACGAGCAGTACTTC. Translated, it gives CASTPMDYTYEQYF.

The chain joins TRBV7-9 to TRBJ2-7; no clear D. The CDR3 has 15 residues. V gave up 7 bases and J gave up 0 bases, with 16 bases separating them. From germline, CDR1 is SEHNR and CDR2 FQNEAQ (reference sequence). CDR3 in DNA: TGTGCCAGCACCCCCACTACCCCGAGCTCCTACGAGCAGTACTTC. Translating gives CASTPTTPSSYEQYF.

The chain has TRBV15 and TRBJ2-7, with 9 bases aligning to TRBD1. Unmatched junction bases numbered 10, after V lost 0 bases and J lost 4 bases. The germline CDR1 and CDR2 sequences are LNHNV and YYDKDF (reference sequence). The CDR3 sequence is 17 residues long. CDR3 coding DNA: TGTGCCACCAGCAGAGATCGCGTAAGGGACAGGGATTACGAGCAGTACTTC. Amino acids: CATSRDRVRDRDYEQYF.

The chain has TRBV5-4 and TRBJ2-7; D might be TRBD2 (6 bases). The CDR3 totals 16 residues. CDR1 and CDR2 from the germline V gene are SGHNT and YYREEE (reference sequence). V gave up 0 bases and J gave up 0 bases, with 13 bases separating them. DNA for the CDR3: TGTGCCAGCAGCTTGGGTTCGGGGGACCACTCCTACGAGCAGTACTTC. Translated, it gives CASSLGSGDHSYEQYF.

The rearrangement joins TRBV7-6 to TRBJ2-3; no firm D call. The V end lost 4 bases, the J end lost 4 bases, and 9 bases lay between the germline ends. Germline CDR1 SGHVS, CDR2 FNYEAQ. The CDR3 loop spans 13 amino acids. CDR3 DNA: TGTGCCAGCAGCTCCCCCCCAGCAGATACGCAGTATTTT. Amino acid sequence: CASSSPPADTQYF.

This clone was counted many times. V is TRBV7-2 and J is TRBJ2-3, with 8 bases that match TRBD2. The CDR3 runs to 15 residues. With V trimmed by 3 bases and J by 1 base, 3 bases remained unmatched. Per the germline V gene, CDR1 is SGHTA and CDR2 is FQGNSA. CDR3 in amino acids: CASSFPAGGTDTQYF. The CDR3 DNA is TGTGCCAGCAGCTTTCCAGCGGGAGGCACAGATACGCAGTATTTT.

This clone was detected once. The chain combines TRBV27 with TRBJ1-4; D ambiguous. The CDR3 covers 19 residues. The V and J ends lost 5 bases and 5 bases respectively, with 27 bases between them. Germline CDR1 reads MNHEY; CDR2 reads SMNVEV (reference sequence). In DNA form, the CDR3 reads TGTGCCAGCAGTCCCACCAACCCGCCGGCCGAGTCCGAAAATGAAAAACTGTTTTTT. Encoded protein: CASSPTNPPAESENEKLFF.

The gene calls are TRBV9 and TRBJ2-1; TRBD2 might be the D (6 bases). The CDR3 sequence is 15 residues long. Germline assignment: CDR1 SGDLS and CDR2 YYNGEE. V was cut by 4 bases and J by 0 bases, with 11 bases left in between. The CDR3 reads CASSRLGGSYNEQFF. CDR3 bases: TGTGCCAGCAGCCGGCTCGGGGGCTCCTACAATGAGCAGTTCTTC.

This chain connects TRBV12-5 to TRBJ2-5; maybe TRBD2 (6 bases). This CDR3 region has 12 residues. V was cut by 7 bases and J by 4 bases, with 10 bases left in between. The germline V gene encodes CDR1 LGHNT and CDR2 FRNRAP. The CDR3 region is CASAAGLETQYF. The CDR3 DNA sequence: TGTGCTAGTGCGGCGGGGTTAGAGACCCAGTACTTC.

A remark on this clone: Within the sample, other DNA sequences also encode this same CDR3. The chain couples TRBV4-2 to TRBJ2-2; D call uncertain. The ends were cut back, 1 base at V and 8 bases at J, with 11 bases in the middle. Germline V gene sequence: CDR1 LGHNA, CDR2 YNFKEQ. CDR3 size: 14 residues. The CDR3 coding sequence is TGTGCCAGCAGCCAAGCCAAGGGTAGTGGGGAGCTGTTTTTT. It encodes CASSQAKGSGELFF.

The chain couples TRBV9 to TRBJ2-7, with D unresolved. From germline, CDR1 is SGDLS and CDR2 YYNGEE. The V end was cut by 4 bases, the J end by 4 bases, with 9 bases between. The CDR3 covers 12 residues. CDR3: CASSPSGYEQYF. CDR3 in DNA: TGTGCCAGCAGCCCCAGTGGTTACGAGCAGTACTTC.

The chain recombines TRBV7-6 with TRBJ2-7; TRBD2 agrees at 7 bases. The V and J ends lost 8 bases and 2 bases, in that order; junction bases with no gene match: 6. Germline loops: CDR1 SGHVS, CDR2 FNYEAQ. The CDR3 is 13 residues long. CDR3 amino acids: CASGGTNTYEQYF. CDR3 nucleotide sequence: TGTGCCAGCGGGGGGACTAATACCTACGAGCAGTACTTC.

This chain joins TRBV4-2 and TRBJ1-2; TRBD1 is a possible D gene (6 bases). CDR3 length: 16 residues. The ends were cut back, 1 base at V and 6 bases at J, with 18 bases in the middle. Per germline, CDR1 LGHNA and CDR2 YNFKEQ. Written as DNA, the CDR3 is TGTGCCAGCAGCCAAGGGAGGGGGGATGCTAGAGATGGCTACACCTTC. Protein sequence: CASSQGRGDARDGYTF.